This T cell receptor beta chain was documented in a study of T cell changes during pregnancy in multiple sclerosis. Some clones are missing from TCRdb's copy, which holds only in-frame ones; the method was immunoSEQ multiplex PCR. The sample holds tens of thousands of clones; under 95% are singletons and the top ten take about 0.42%. The CDR3 is 15 residues long. V was clipped by 6 bases and J by 5 bases; unmatched bases: 11. CDR1 and CDR2 (germline): LNHDA, SQIVND (reference sequence). The sample here was CD4+ T cells from peripheral blood mononuclear cells, taken before pregnancy. J is TRBJ2-7 and V is TRBV19, with 9 bases fitting TRBD1. This sequence originates from a female donor with multiple sclerosis, enrolled in a pregnancy study. CDR3 bases: TGTGCCAGTAGCCCGGACAGGGGTCCCCCAGACGAGCAGTACTTC. Translated: CASSPDRGPPDEQYF.